The clone carrying this T cell receptor (beta chain) showed up just once. Its antigen is unidentified. CDR3 length: 14 amino acids. The V gene lost 9 bases and the J gene lost 0 bases, with 10 bases spanning the gap. CDR1 is KGHDR and CDR2 is SFDVKD in the germline V gene. This sample was taken from a study of T cell responses to AZD1222 COVID-19 vaccine. Whole-study findings and limits: Reportedly, close to half of spike-specific TCRs are directed against unmutated variant regions. Clonal diversity was possibly underestimated, and white British individuals and females predominated among donors. At study baseline, merely several AZD1222 recipients were seropositive.

Using immunoSEQ multiplex PCR, the repertoire was profiled, and TCRdb retains in-frame clones only, with some absent. The sample carries around 70,000 clones, nearly 90% recorded once. The TCR was taken from an adult who received the AZD1222 COVID-19 vaccine. The chain joins TRBV24-1 to TRBJ2-2, with D maybe TRBD2 (5 bases). The sample in question was peripheral blood, obtained 28 days after the second AZD1222 dose. The CDR3 sequence: CATGERTNTGELFF. CDR3 nucleotides: TGTGCCACCGGGGAGCGGACGAACACCGGGGAGCTGTTTTTT.